This section outlines one TCR beta chain sequence together with its context. As handled by the study authors: Cell counts per sample came from amplifying reference gene primers. The repertoire was sequenced with immunoSEQ multiplex PCR; TCRdb's copy has only in-frame clones and lacks some. Clone size and V and J calls were adopted from that table, with D and trimming inferred from the DNA. The table includes around 140,000 clones, roughly 83% detected once. These data belong to a study of blood T cell repertoires in COVID-19. Study background: Some COVID-19 samples were acute and others convalescent; all came from the United States, Italy and Spain. PBMCs, B-cell-depleted T cells, or T cells were the source of the cDNA or gDNA that made up the material.

This CDR3 spans 13 amino acids. With 7 bases removed from V and 2 bases from J, the gap between germline ends came to 11 bases. The rearrangement joins TRBV12-3 or TRBV12-4 to TRBJ1-1; D possibly corresponds to TRBD1 (5 bases). The receptor's source is a woman older than 75 with acute or convalescent COVID-19. The sample was peripheral blood. The CDR3 DNA sequence: TGTGCCAGCACCAGGGAACTTAACACTGAAGCTTTCTTT. Encoded protein: CASTRELNTEAFF.